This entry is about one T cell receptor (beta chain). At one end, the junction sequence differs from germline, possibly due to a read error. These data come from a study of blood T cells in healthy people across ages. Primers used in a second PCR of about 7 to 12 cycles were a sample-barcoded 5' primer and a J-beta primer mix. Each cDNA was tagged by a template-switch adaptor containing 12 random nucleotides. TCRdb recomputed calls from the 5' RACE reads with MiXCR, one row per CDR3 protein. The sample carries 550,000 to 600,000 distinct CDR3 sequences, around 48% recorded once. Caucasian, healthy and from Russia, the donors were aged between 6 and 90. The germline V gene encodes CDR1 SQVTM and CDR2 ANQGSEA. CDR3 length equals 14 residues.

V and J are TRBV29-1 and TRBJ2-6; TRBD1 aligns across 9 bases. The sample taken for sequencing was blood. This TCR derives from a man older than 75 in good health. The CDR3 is CSAGQGSGANDLTF. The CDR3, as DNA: TGCAGCGCCGGACAGGGGAGCGGGGCCAACGACCTGACTTTC.